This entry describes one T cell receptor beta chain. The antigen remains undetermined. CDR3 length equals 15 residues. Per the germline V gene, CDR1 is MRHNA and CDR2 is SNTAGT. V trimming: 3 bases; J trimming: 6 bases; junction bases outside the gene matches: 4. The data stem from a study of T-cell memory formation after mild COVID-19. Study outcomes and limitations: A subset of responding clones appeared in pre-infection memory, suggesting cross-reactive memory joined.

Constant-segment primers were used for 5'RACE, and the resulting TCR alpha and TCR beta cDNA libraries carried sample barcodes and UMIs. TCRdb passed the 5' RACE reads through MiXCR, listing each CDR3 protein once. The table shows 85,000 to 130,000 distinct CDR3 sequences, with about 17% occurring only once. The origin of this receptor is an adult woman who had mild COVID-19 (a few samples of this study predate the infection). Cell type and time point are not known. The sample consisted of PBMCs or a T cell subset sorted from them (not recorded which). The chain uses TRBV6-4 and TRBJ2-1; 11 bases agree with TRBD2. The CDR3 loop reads CASSEGTSGLNEQFF. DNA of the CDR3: TGTGCCAGCAGTGAAGGGACTAGCGGTCTCAATGAGCAGTTCTTC.